This T cell receptor beta chain was retrieved from a study of T cell clonotyping in hematopoietic cell transplantation. The V gene's germline CDR1 is SGHTA and CDR2 FQGTGA. The length of the CDR3 is 15 residues. The ends were cut back, 4 bases at V and 7 bases at J, with 19 bases in the middle. This table comes from immunoSEQ multiplex PCR, and its TCRdb copy is limited to in-frame clones, with some not included. The repertoire holds about 15,000 clones, 75% to 90% seen once, with 3.5% to 4.5% in the top ten. The source is a woman in her 40s in good health. Some clones in this sample may be carry-over from other donors' samples. Sequencing was carried out using peripheral blood mononuclear cells. The chain has TRBV7-3 and TRBJ1-2; the D gene is possibly TRBD1 (5 bases). The CDR3 sequence is CASSYPRGRVAGYTF. The CDR3, as DNA: TGTGCCAGCAGCTACCCACGGGGCAGGGTAGCTGGCTACACCTTC.